One sample yielded the 11 T cell receptor beta chains listed below, sequenced in a study of T cell responses to AZD1222 COVID-19 vaccine. TCRdb's copy holds only in-frame clones and misses some; the assay was immunoSEQ multiplex PCR. Among more than 95,000 clones, approximately 86% were seen once, and the ten largest hold 3% to 4%. The source material was peripheral blood, sampled 28 days after the second dose of the MenACWY control vaccine. The receptors were gathered from an adult who received the MenACWY meningococcal vaccine as a control.

CDR3 in amino acids: CASTLRGEGNSPLHF. CDR3 DNA: TGTGCCAGCACCCTCCGAGGGGAAGGTAATTCACCCCTCCACTTT. The rearrangement uses TRBV2 and TRBJ1-6, with D tentatively TRBD1 (5 bases). The V gene's germline CDR1 is SNHLY and CDR2 FYNNEI. This CDR3 has 15 residues. V shed 7 bases and J shed 6 bases, with 16 bases lying between them.

This clone was found many times. This sequence joins TRBV4-1 and TRBJ2-7, with TRBD1 as a possible D gene (5 bases). CDR1 MGHRA and CDR2 YSYEKL come from the germline V gene. Trimming left V 2 bases short and J 7 bases short, with 12 bases between. The CDR3 is 13 amino acids. CDR3 protein: CASSQRGPTEQYF. DNA of the CDR3: TGCGCCAGCAGCCAAAGGGGTCCTACGGAGCAGTACTTC.

This chain uses TRBV7-2 with TRBJ1-5; TRBD1 matches at 11 bases. Germline V gives CDR1 SGHTA, CDR2 FQGNSA. V was clipped by 5 bases and J by 2 bases; unmatched bases: 5. CDR3 length equals 16 residues. As DNA, the CDR3 is TGTGCCAGCAGCACGGGGACAGGGGGAGGCAATCAGCCCCAGCATTTT. This codes for CASSTGTGGGNQPQHF.

A single count supports this clone. V is TRBV7-2 and J is TRBJ1-2, with TRBD1 matching 12 bases. The CDR3 consists of 15 residues. V trimming: 2 bases; J trimming: 7 bases; junction bases outside the gene matches: 5. The V gene's germline CDR1 is SGHTA and CDR2 FQGNSA. The CDR3 sequence: CASSLQGQGAVGYTF. CDR3 in DNA: TGTGCCAGCAGCTTACAGGGACAGGGGGCGGTTGGCTACACCTTC.

The CDR3 protein is CASSLGGSGTGRETQYF. CDR3 DNA: TGTGCCAGCAGCTTAGGCGGGTCGGGGACAGGGAGAGAGACCCAGTACTTC. The chain uses TRBV7-2 and TRBJ2-5, with 9 bases aligning to TRBD1. V lost 1 base, J lost 4 bases, and 10 bases stayed unmatched. CDR1 and CDR2 (germline): SGHTA, FQGNSA. CDR3 size: 17 residues.

The chain employs TRBV2 and TRBJ1-2, with 8 bases that match TRBD1. The germline CDR1 and CDR2 sequences are SNHLY and FYNNEI. With 2 bases clipped from V and 8 bases from J, the junction kept 7 bases outside the gene matches. This CDR3 is 14 amino acids long. Written as DNA, the CDR3 is TGTGCCAGCAGTGAAATCGGACAGGGCGACGGCTACACCTTC. It translates to CASSEIGQGDGYTF.

V usage is TRBV7-8 and J usage is TRBJ1-6; no clear D gene. The V and J ends lost 5 bases and 9 bases respectively, with 17 bases between them. This CDR3 has 15 residues. Per germline, CDR1 SGHVS and CDR2 FQNEAQ. CDR3 DNA sequence: TGTGCCAGCAGCCCGCGCCGCTGGGGTTTTTCACCCCTCCACTTT. Amino acid sequence: CASSPRRWGFSPLHF.

The rearrangement uses TRBV2 and TRBJ2-7; 9 bases line up with TRBD1. V lost 6 bases to trimming and J lost 6 bases; unmatched junction nucleotides: 6. The CDR3 has 13 amino acids. Germline CDR1 SNHLY, CDR2 FYNNEI. CDR3 sequence: CASRIDRGAEQYF. The CDR3 nucleotides are TGTGCCAGCAGGATAGACAGGGGGGCCGAGCAGTACTTC.

J is TRBJ2-6 and V is TRBV13; no firm D call. Between the trimmed V and J ends, which lost 0 bases and 0 bases, there was a span of 9 bases. Germline values: CDR1 PRHDT, CDR2 FYEKMQ (reference sequence). The CDR3 runs to 17 residues. The CDR3 here is CASSLGRRSSGANVLTF. As DNA, the CDR3 is TGTGCCAGCAGCTTAGGCAGAAGGAGCTCTGGGGCCAACGTCCTGACTTTC.

J is TRBJ1-2 and V is TRBV28; D unclear. This CDR3 is 14 amino acids long. Germline values: CDR1 MDHEN, CDR2 SYDVKM. The ends were cut back, 4 bases at V and 3 bases at J, with 12 bases in the middle. The DNA for the CDR3 is TGTGCCAGCAGTTCCAATGGGATGGACTATGGCTACACCTTC. Its translation: CASSSNGMDYGYTF.

This clone was detected a few times. The chain has TRBV5-4 and TRBJ2-1; 8 positions match TRBD1. Trimming at V came to 2 bases and at J to 3 bases, leaving 4 bases not matched to a gene. Per the germline V gene, CDR1 is SGHNT and CDR2 is YYREEE (reference sequence). The CDR3 extends over 15 amino acids. In nucleotides, the CDR3 is TGTGCCAGCAGCTTCCAGGGGGCTGGCTACAATGAGCAGTTCTTC. This gives the protein CASSFQGAGYNEQFF.